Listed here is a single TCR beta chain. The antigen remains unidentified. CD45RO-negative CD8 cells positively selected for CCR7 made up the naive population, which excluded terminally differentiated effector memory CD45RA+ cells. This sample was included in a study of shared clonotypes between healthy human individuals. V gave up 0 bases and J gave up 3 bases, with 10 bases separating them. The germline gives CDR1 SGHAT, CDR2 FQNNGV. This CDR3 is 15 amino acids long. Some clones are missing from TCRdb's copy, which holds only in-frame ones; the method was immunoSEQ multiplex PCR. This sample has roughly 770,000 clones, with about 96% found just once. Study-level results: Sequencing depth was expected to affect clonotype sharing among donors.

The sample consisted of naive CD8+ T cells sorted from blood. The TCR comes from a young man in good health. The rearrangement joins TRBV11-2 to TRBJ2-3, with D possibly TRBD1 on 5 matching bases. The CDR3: CASSLEARETDTQYF. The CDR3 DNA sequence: TGTGCCAGCAGCTTAGAGGCCAGGGAAACAGATACGCAGTATTTT.